The clone carrying this T cell receptor (beta chain) was recorded a few times. As yet, its antigen is unknown. Donors were healthy Caucasian individuals from Russia aged about 6 to 90. This record comes from a study of blood T cells in healthy people across ages. CDR1 and CDR2 from the germline V gene are DFQATT and SNEGSKA (reference sequence). The CDR3 sequence is 16 residues long. The V and J ends lost 2 bases and 9 bases, in that order; junction bases with no gene match: 12. Points from the study as a whole: Unsorted PBMC input precluded a conclusive naive versus antigen-experienced comparison. Long-lived donors had more naive CD4+ cells and higher diversity than aged donors.

The use of a sample-barcoded 5' primer and a J-beta primer mix characterized a second PCR of roughly 6 to 11 cycles. TCRdb fed the 5' RACE reads into MiXCR, producing one record per CDR3 protein. The sample carries about 1.5 million distinct CDR3 sequences, 35% to 45% recorded once. This chain joins TRBV20-1 and TRBJ2-1; TRBD2 agrees at 11 bases. Sample: blood. The TCR originated in a woman younger than 35 in good health. The CDR3 reads CSARLNLAGGPVEQFF. For the CDR3, the DNA is TGCAGTGCTAGACTCAACTTAGCGGGAGGGCCGGTTGAGCAGTTCTTC.